This T cell receptor (beta chain) was captured in a study of CD8+ T cells in alopecia areata. Treatment given: oral pan-JAK inhibitor, 5-10 mg twice daily. The V and J ends lost 4 bases and 8 bases, in that order; junction bases with no gene match: 11. The CDR3 totals 14 residues. Germline-derived CDR1 and CDR2 are SQVTM and ANQGSEA. As the sequencing template, cDNA was produced by extracting RNA and reverse transcribing it. Data came from immunoSEQ multiplex PCR; TCRdb stores just in-frame clones and leaves some out. The sample includes about 39,000 clones, roughly two thirds of them seen just once. This chain joins TRBV29-1 and TRBJ1-2; TRBD1 matches 9 bases. This specimen consisted of CD8+ T cells sorted from blood, obtained at week 4, from a patient treated with tofacitinib. The TCR was taken from a human donor with alopecia areata. The CDR3 DNA reads as TGCAGCGTTGCCACAGGGGGCGCGCTGGAAGGCTACACCTTC. Its translation: CSVATGGALEGYTF.